Listed here are 14 T cell receptor beta chains from one sample, sequenced in a study of identical twins. One entry per CDR3 protein, called by TCRdb with MiXCR from the 5' RACE reads. The sample consists of about 810,000 distinct CDR3 sequences, over 9% of them appearing once. These data also featured in a second study, about yellow fever vaccine responses in identical twins.

The sequenced sample was PBMCs. Source of these receptors: a woman aged 18-29 years in good health.

This clonotype was seen at least ten times. This chain connects TRBV5-1 to TRBJ1-1; perhaps TRBD1 as D (6 bases). Deletions cut 4 bases from V and 2 bases from J, with 12 bases between. The CDR3 is 14 residues long. Germline values: CDR1 SGHRS, CDR2 YFSETQ. CDR3 in amino acids: CASSPDSTNTEAFF. The CDR3 nucleotides read TGCGCCAGCAGCCCGGACAGTACTAACACTGAAGCTTTCTTT.

This clonotype came up a few times. The chain employs TRBV6-1 and TRBJ2-5, with D perhaps TRBD1 or TRBD2 (5 bases each). Germline V gene sequence: CDR1 MNHNS, CDR2 SASEGT. V was shortened by 6 bases and J by 0 bases, with 11 bases between the two germline ends. This CDR3 comprises 14 residues. CDR3 DNA sequence: TGTGCCAGCAGGCTTGGGGGAAACCAAGAGACCCAGTACTTC. Its protein is CASRLGGNQETQYF.

This clonotype was recorded a few times. The chain has TRBV6-5 and TRBJ2-5, with 9 positions matching TRBD1. Germline lookup yields CDR1 MNHEY and CDR2 SVGAGI. This CDR3 is 14 amino acids long. V dropped 2 bases and J dropped 5; count of bases not matched to a gene: 3. The CDR3 loop is CASSYGTGRETQYF. The CDR3 DNA sequence: TGTGCCAGCAGTTACGGGACAGGGAGGGAGACCCAGTACTTC.

The chain uses TRBV9 and TRBJ1-1; 8 bases are a match to TRBD1. Germline V gene data show CDR1 as SGDLS and CDR2 as YYNGEE. The V and J ends lost 0 bases and 5 bases, in that order; junction bases with no gene match: 6. This CDR3 region has 15 residues. DNA of the CDR3: TGTGCCAGCAGCGTAGAACCAGGGGGCGATACTGAAGCTTTCTTT. Encoded protein: CASSVEPGGDTEAFF.

This rearrangement joins TRBV11-1 to TRBJ2-5; 12 positions agree with TRBD2. Germline-derived CDR1 and CDR2 are SGHAT and FQDESV (reference sequence). This CDR3 region has 19 residues. The V and J ends lost 8 bases and 5 bases, in that order; junction bases with no gene match: 21. In DNA form, the CDR3 reads TGTGCCAGCGAAAACCTGCGGACTAGCGGGACTCCTTGGCGCGAGACCCAGTACTTC. The encoded protein is CASENLRTSGTPWRETQYF.

V is TRBV20-1 and J is TRBJ2-3; D gene ambiguous. This CDR3 is built from 15 residues. The germline CDR1 and CDR2 sequences are DFQATT and SNEGSKA (reference sequence). The germline V and J ends were trimmed by 1 base and 3 bases, with 14 bases remaining between them. CDR3 loop: CSARGVLDQTDTQYF. Written as DNA, the CDR3 is TGCAGTGCTAGAGGAGTTTTAGACCAAACAGATACGCAGTATTTT.

The gene calls are TRBV7-6 and TRBJ2-7; D is possibly TRBD2 (5 bases). V was shortened by 2 bases and J by 6 bases, with 8 bases between the two germline ends. This CDR3 has 12 amino acids. Per germline, CDR1 SGHVS and CDR2 FNYEAQ. CDR3 DNA sequence: TGTGCCAGCAGCTTATCTAGCCGCGAGCAGTACTTC. It yields the protein CASSLSSREQYF.

This clonotype was observed a few times. The J gene is TRBJ1-1, the V gene TRBV12-3 or TRBV12-4; 12 bases fit TRBD1. V lost 6 bases to trimming and J lost 8 bases; unmatched junction nucleotides: 16. The CDR3 is made up of 17 amino acids. CDR3 region: CASSQVPGQGAFREAFF. CDR3 nucleotide sequence: TGTGCCAGCAGCCAGGTACCGGGACAGGGGGCATTTCGAGAAGCTTTCTTT.

The chain carries TRBV28 and TRBJ2-2, with D hard to call. Trimming took off 2 bases at V and 3 bases at J, with 13 bases between the two ends. CDR3 length: 16 amino acids. The germline gives CDR1 MDHEN, CDR2 SYDVKM. The CDR3: CASSLRLPPYTGELFF. DNA for the CDR3: TGTGCCAGCAGTTTACGGCTACCACCTTACACCGGGGAGCTGTTTTTT.

This clonotype was observed a handful of times. Mismatch with germline at one junction end may stem from a read error. The chain recombines TRBV5-1 with TRBJ1-4, with a weak D call TRBD1 (6 bases). This CDR3 region has 11 residues. Germline V gene data show CDR1 as SGHRS and CDR2 as YFSETQ. CDR3 nucleotides: TGCGCCAGCAGCCCGGACAGAAGTCCTATTTTT. Its translation is CASSPDRSPIF.

There are many counts of this clonotype. The chain is built from TRBV12-3 or TRBV12-4 and TRBJ1-3, with D unresolved. The CDR3 loop spans 12 amino acids. Between the trimmed V and J ends, which lost 2 bases and 2 bases, there was a span of 1 base. The CDR3 is CASSLTGNTIYF. The CDR3 DNA sequence: TGTGCCAGCAGTTTAACTGGAAACACCATATATTTT.

This sequence joins TRBV2 and TRBJ2-1, with TRBD2 matching 9 bases. CDR3 length: 16 residues. Trimming removed 3 bases from V and 9 bases from J; junction bases left unmatched: 12. Germline CDR1 reads SNHLY; CDR2 reads FYNNEI. The CDR3 reads CASSDLVGAGGGEQFF. In nucleotides, the CDR3 is TGTGCCAGCAGTGACCTTGTGGGAGCGGGGGGTGGTGAGCAGTTCTTC.

V is TRBV5-1 and J is TRBJ2-1; 7 bases line up with TRBD2. Germline CDR1 SGHRS, CDR2 YFSETQ. The CDR3 is 16 residues long. V shed 0 bases, J shed 7 bases, and the junction held 10 bases outside the gene matches. The CDR3 DNA sequence: TGCGCCAGCAGCTTGGTTGTAACTAGCGACCAGAATGAGCAGTTCTTC. It specifies CASSLVVTSDQNEQFF.

This clonotype showed up just a few times. The rearrangement links TRBV7-2 to TRBJ2-3, with D unresolved. Germline-derived CDR1 and CDR2 are SGHTA and FQGNSA. The V gene lost 2 bases and the J gene lost 1 base, with 7 bases spanning the gap. This CDR3 spans 14 amino acids. Written as DNA, the CDR3 is TGTGCCAGCAGCTTAAATAAGGGCACAGATACGCAGTATTTT. As protein: CASSLNKGTDTQYF. The variable domain in full, with the rest retrieved from reference TRBV7-2 and TRBJ2-3, is GAGVSQSPSNKVTEKGKDVELRCDPISGHTALYWYRQSLGQGLEFLIYFQGNSAPDKSGLPSDRFSAERTGGSVSTLTIQRTQQEDSAVYLCASSLNKGTDTQYFGPGTRLTVL.